This T cell receptor (beta chain) originates from a study of Graves' ophthalmopathy and Graves' hyperthyroidism. This clonotype has ten or more counts. Its antigen is currently unknown. CDR1 is MNHEY and CDR2 is SMNVEV in the germline V gene (reference sequence). This CDR3 spans 17 amino acids. V gave up 3 bases and J gave up 0 bases; unmatched junction bases: 3. Amplified material comprised TCR beta CDR3 regions derived from RNA transcripts. The authors performed first-round RT-PCR with HTBI primers and then a second-round multiplex PCR. TCRdb re-called the multiplex PCR reads through MiXCR, storing one row per CDR3 protein. The sample lists more than 300,000 distinct CDR3 sequences, 15% seen once, with roughly 7% in the top ten. Overall study findings and caveats: Its predictions of ophthalmopathy progression gave the model 60% to 71% sensitivity and about 72% specificity.

Sequenced input: peripheral blood. The chain has TRBV27 and TRBJ2-6; TRBD1 matches at 9 bases. The receptor was derived from a woman between 18 and 29 years old with stable Graves' hyperthyroidism. The CDR3 DNA is TGTGCCAGCAGTTTTGTGGGACAGGGCTCTGGGGCCAACGTCCTGACTTTC. As protein: CASSFVGQGSGANVLTF.